Below, 20 T cell receptor beta chains from the same sample are listed, as sequenced in a study of shared clonotypes between healthy human individuals. Repertoires were generated with immunoSEQ multiplex PCR, while TCRdb's copy carries only in-frame clones and drops some. Here the sample spans 2 million to 2.5 million clones, more than 80% being singletons. Sequenced input: naive CD4+ T cells from PBMCs. Specified subset: CD45RA+ positively selected. The receptors derive from a young man in good health. Some clones in this sample may be carry-over from other donors' samples.

The V call is TRBV28, the J call TRBJ2-7; 7 nucleotides agree with TRBD2. The CDR3 consists of 16 residues. The V segment lost 6 bases and the J segment 0 bases; nucleotides outside the gene matches: 11. CDR1 and CDR2 from the germline V gene are MDHEN and SYDVKM. The CDR3 region is CASSPMGGTFSYEQYF. CDR3 sequence (DNA): TGTGCCAGCAGCCCGATGGGAGGGACCTTCTCCTACGAGCAGTACTTC.

This chain uses TRBV11-2 with TRBJ2-3, with TRBD2 matching over 7 bases. Trimming at V came to 5 bases and at J to 5 bases, leaving 7 bases not matched to a gene. Germline V gene sequence: CDR1 SGHAT, CDR2 FQNNGV. The CDR3 is made up of 14 amino acids. CDR3 sequence: CASSQTSGGDTQYF. DNA for the CDR3: TGTGCCAGCAGCCAAACTTCGGGGGGAGATACGCAGTATTTT.

On this clone itself: This sample also contains other DNA sequences that code for the same CDR3. V and J are TRBV11-3 and TRBJ2-1; tentative D call: TRBD2 (5 bases). The CDR3 has 13 amino acids. V lost 5 bases to trimming and J lost 4 bases, with 9 bases between them. Germline CDR1 is SGHNT and CDR2 is YENEEA. Here the CDR3 reads CASSRGLYNEQFF. The CDR3 region has the DNA TGTGCCAGCAGCCGCGGACTTTACAATGAGCAGTTCTTC. The whole variable domain, remainder taken from reference TRBV11-3 and TRBJ2-1, is EAGVVQSPRYKIIEKKQPVAFWCNPISGHNTLYWYLQNLGQGPELLIRYENEEAVDDSQLPKDRFSAERLKGVDSTLKIQPAELGDSAVYLCASSRGLYNEQFFGPGTRLTVL.

The J gene is TRBJ1-5, the V gene TRBV5-4; D gene ambiguous. Trimming removed 0 bases at V and 5 bases at J, with 3 bases between. The CDR3 sequence is 12 residues long. Germline CDR1 reads SGHNT; CDR2 reads YYREEE (reference sequence). The chain's CDR3 is CASSLGDQPQHF. Written as DNA, the CDR3 is TGTGCCAGCAGCTTGGGGGATCAGCCCCAGCATTTT.

In this sample, this clone turned up once. The V gene is TRBV27, the J gene TRBJ2-7; 8 bases match TRBD2. Trimming removed 2 bases from V and 10 bases from J; junction bases left unmatched: 4. Germline V CDR1 and CDR2: MNHEY, SMNVEV (reference sequence). This CDR3 contains 12 residues. This chain's CDR3 is CASSLAGGPQYF. Here the CDR3 DNA reads TGTGCCAGCAGTTTAGCGGGAGGCCCACAGTACTTC.

The table lists this clone with a count of one. The V and J genes are TRBV11-2 and TRBJ2-3; D is perhaps TRBD2 (6 bases). The CDR3 consists of 16 residues. Trimming left V 5 bases short and J 2 bases short, with 17 bases between. Germline lookup yields CDR1 SGHAT and CDR2 FQNNGV. The CDR3 coding sequence is TGTGCCAGCAGCACCATGGAGGGACGGCTCACAGATACGCAGTATTTT. It specifies CASSTMEGRLTDTQYF. Full variable domain (rest looked up from reference TRBV11-2 and TRBJ2-3): EAGVAQSPRYKIIEKRQSVAFWCNPISGHATLYWYQQILGQGPKLLIQFQNNGVVDDSQLPKDRFSAERLKGVDSTLKIQPAKLEDSAVYLCASSTMEGRLTDTQYFGPGTRLTVL.

The J gene is TRBJ2-3, the V gene TRBV11-2; D might be TRBD1 (5 bases). Deletions cut 3 bases from V and 1 base from J, with 8 bases between. The germline CDR1 and CDR2 sequences are SGHAT and FQNNGV. This CDR3 spans 14 amino acids. The chain's CDR3 is CASSLGPGTDTQYF. The CDR3 DNA reads TGTGCCAGCAGCTTGGGGCCGGGCACAGATACGCAGTATTTT.

As for this clone: The same CDR3 is also encoded by other DNA sequences in this sample. The genes are TRBV5-1 and TRBJ2-5; D gene ambiguous. The CDR3 totals 14 residues. V was trimmed by 0 bases and J by 2 bases, leaving 8 bases between them. Per the germline V gene, CDR1 is SGHRS and CDR2 is YFSETQ. DNA for the CDR3: TGCGCCAGCAGCTTGGAACGGGTACAAGAGACCCAGTACTTC. Encoded protein: CASSLERVQETQYF.

The chain carries TRBV7-8 and TRBJ1-2, with 9 bases that match TRBD1. Trimming removed 7 bases from V and 8 bases from J; junction bases left unmatched: 26. Germline values: CDR1 SGHVS, CDR2 FQNEAQ. This CDR3 has 19 residues. CDR3 nucleotides: TGTGCCAGCAACACTTACGGGTTGTCCACAGGGGGCGCTGGAAAAGGCTACACCTTC. Amino acid sequence: CASNTYGLSTGGAGKGYTF.

V usage is TRBV12-5 and J usage is TRBJ2-3; TRBD2 aligns across 7 bases. Germline V gives CDR1 LGHNT, CDR2 FRNRAP. Trimming cost V 7 bases and J 3 bases; bases outside gene matches: 22. The CDR3 is 19 residues long. For the CDR3, the DNA is TGTGCTAGTGTGAGTCTAGCGGTCAACCCTGGGAGAGGTACAGATACGCAGTATTTT. Amino acid sequence: CASVSLAVNPGRGTDTQYF.

The genes are TRBV6-1 and TRBJ2-6, with D perhaps assigned TRBD1 or TRBD2 (5 bases each). The CDR3 covers 20 residues. The V and J ends lost 3 bases and 2 bases respectively, with 23 bases between them. The germline CDR1 and CDR2 sequences are MNHNS and SASEGT. In nucleotides, the CDR3 is TGTGCCAGCAGTGACAATCTAGTACGGGGCGGGTTTGCTGGGGCCAACGTCCTGACTTTC. Its protein is CASSDNLVRGGFAGANVLTF.

The V and J genes are TRBV19 and TRBJ2-3; D possibly corresponds to TRBD2 (5 bases). The germline gives CDR1 LNHDA, CDR2 SQIVND (reference sequence). This CDR3 region has 16 residues. V lost 2 bases and J lost 0, with 12 bases in between. The CDR3 spells CASSIPGGFSTDTQYF. The CDR3 DNA reads TGTGCCAGTAGTATACCCGGCGGGTTTAGCACAGATACGCAGTATTTT.

This chain links TRBV30 with TRBJ1-1, with D uncertain. Trimming pared 4 bases from V and 1 base from J, leaving 7 bases between. This CDR3 has 12 residues. Germline lookup yields CDR1 GTSNPN and CDR2 SVGIG (reference sequence). CDR3 sequence reads: CAWNPQNTEAFF. Here the CDR3 DNA reads TGTGCCTGGAATCCCCAGAACACTGAAGCTTTCTTT.

The V call is TRBV6-6, the J call TRBJ1-3, with 7 bases aligning to TRBD1. CDR3 length: 14 residues. V gave up 7 bases and J gave up 6 bases; unmatched junction bases: 9. Germline assignment: CDR1 MNHNY and CDR2 SVGAGI (reference sequence). The CDR3 DNA sequence: TGTGCCAGCACCCTGACAGGGAGAGTAAACACCATATATTTT. Translating it yields CASTLTGRVNTIYF.

This clone was counted a single time. The V call is TRBV6-5, the J call TRBJ1-1; D remains ambiguous. The CDR3 is made up of 13 amino acids. The germline CDR1 and CDR2 sequences are MNHEY and SVGAGI. The V gene lost 4 bases and the J gene lost 1 base, with 7 bases spanning the gap. This CDR3 is CASSSIKNTEAFF. CDR3 DNA: TGTGCCAGCAGTTCTATTAAGAACACTGAAGCTTTCTTT.

J is TRBJ2-6 and V is TRBV28, with D maybe TRBD1 (5 bases). The V gene lost 3 bases and the J gene lost 2 bases, with 8 bases spanning the gap. The CDR3 length is 15 residues. The V gene's germline CDR1 is MDHEN and CDR2 SYDVKM. CDR3 region: CASSFRQTGANVLTF. The CDR3 region has the DNA TGTGCCAGCAGTTTTCGACAGACTGGGGCCAACGTCCTGACTTTC.

CDR3 sequence: CASSQVLAGGTDTQYF. In DNA, the CDR3 is TGTGCCAGCAGCCAAGTACTAGCGGGAGGCACAGATACGCAGTATTTT. V gene TRBV4-2 combines with J gene TRBJ2-3; TRBD2 matches at 11 bases. Germline values: CDR1 LGHNA, CDR2 YNFKEQ. The trim removed 1 base at V and 1 base at J, leaving 1 base unmatched. This CDR3 spans 16 amino acids.

The chain has TRBV25-1 and TRBJ2-2, with D perhaps assigned TRBD1 or TRBD2 (5 bases each). This CDR3 comprises 17 residues. Trimming shortened V by 3 bases and J by 5 bases, and 19 bases separated the two germline ends. Germline loops: CDR1 MGHDK, CDR2 SYGVNS. This chain's CDR3 is CASSDRARGLGTGELFF. DNA of the CDR3: TGTGCCAGCAGTGATCGGGCGAGGGGTCTGGGAACCGGGGAGCTGTTTTTT.

A single count supports this clone. The genes are TRBV28 and TRBJ2-3; tentatively, D is TRBD1 (6 bases). The germline gives CDR1 MDHEN, CDR2 SYDVKM. The CDR3 covers 14 residues. The ends were cut back, 6 bases at V and 1 base at J, with 11 bases in the middle. The CDR3 is CASRSGERTDTQYF. For the CDR3, the DNA is TGTGCCAGCAGGTCAGGGGAACGCACAGATACGCAGTATTTT.

The J gene is TRBJ2-7, the V gene TRBV10-3; D may be TRBD1 (5 bases). CDR1 ENHRY and CDR2 SYGVKD come from the germline V gene. V was shortened by 3 bases and J by 2 bases, with 8 bases between the two germline ends. The CDR3 has 13 residues. Here the CDR3 reads CAISDQGAYEQYF. In nucleotides, the CDR3 is TGTGCCATCAGTGACCAAGGGGCCTACGAGCAGTACTTC.